This entry features one T cell receptor (beta chain) sequence. Antigen unknown. There were TCR beta CDR3 regions amplified from RNA transcripts. HTBI primers were used for first-round RT-PCR of the TCR CDR3. TCRdb independently ran MiXCR on the multiplex PCR reads; one entry per CDR3 protein. The table shows 300,000 to 450,000 distinct CDR3 sequences, with 15% to 19% occurring only once. The sample originates from a study of T cells in Graves' hyperthyroidism and ophthalmopathy. Criteria for exclusion of patients were uncontrolled infection, other autoimmune disease, pregnancy or lactation. Preceding any ophthalmopathy symptoms, the blood sample dates from first hyperthyroidism diagnosis. Broader study findings: Most thyroid clonotypes expanded above 0.001 appeared in blood too. A 13 V-J model separated ophthalmopathy from stable hyperthyroidism.

Trimming shortened V by 4 bases and J by 4 bases, and 17 bases separated the two germline ends. Per the germline V gene, CDR1 is LNHDA and CDR2 is SQIVND (reference sequence). The CDR3 sequence is 16 residues long. The V gene is TRBV19, the J gene TRBJ2-1; no clear D. The receptor's source is a young woman with Graves' hyperthyroidism that later progressed to Graves' ophthalmopathy. Sequencing used blood. The CDR3 region has the DNA TGTGCCAGTAGTACCCCTGACCGCGGTGTTTACAATGAGCAGTTCTTC. Its protein product is CASSTPDRGVYNEQFF.